A selection of T cell receptor beta chains follows, all from one sample in a study of T cell changes during pregnancy in multiple sclerosis. Assay: immunoSEQ multiplex PCR; the TCRdb copy retains only in-frame clones and omits some. The sample contains 50,000 to 65,000 clones, nearly 90% of which appear only once. Sequenced material: peripheral blood, taken in the first trimester of pregnancy. Receptor source: a female donor with multiple sclerosis, enrolled in a pregnancy study. Both conserved end residues are part of each CDR3. The D gene is left open where the match is weak. Clone size appears in some rows only: once, few, many, or a class for an expanded clone.

TGTGCCAGCAGGGGGACAGCGGTCGGGGAGCTGTTTTTT	CASRGTAVGELFF	.	TRBJ2-2	TRBV6-1	TRBD1
TGTGCCTGGGAGAGAACTGAAGCTTTCTTT	CAWERTEAFF	.	TRBJ1-1	TRBV30	.
TGTGCCAGCAGCACAATCTACAGGGGGGCGAAGACTGAAGCTTTCTTT	CASSTIYRGAKTEAFF	.	TRBJ1-1	TRBV5-4	TRBD1
TGCGCCAGCAGCCAGCGGGGGGTGGGCACAGATACGCAGTATTTT	CASSQRGVGTDTQYF	.	TRBJ2-3	TRBV4-1	TRBD2
TGTGCCAGCAGTTTGGTTACAGACGGAAACACCATATATTTT	CASSLVTDGNTIYF	.	TRBJ1-3	TRBV6-5	.
TGTGCCAGCAGCTTAGCGAGCCCTAGCGGCTCCTACGAGCAGTACTTC	CASSLASPSGSYEQYF	once	TRBJ2-7	TRBV7-8	TRBD2
TGTGCCAGCAGTGATGGGGGGAACAGCCCCACTCAAGAGACCCAGTACTTC	CASSDGGNSPTQETQYF	.	TRBJ2-5	TRBV25-1	.
TGTGCCAGCAGCGCCCTGGGGCGGGGGTTCTCCTACGAGCAGTACTTC	CASSALGRGFSYEQYF	.	TRBJ2-7	TRBV28	TRBD2
TGTGCTAGTGGCCTCCTGGTTGGCAGCTCTGGAAACACCATATATTTT	CASGLLVGSSGNTIYF	.	TRBJ1-3	TRBV12-5	.
TGTGCCAGCAGTCGCGACAGGGAGATCACTGAAGCTTTCTTT	CASSRDREITEAFF	.	TRBJ1-1	TRBV6-6	TRBD1
TGTGCCAGCAGCTTAGTTGCGGGAGGGGGTGATGAGCAGTTCTTC	CASSLVAGGGDEQFF	.	TRBJ2-1	TRBV7-9	TRBD2
TGTGCCAGCATGAGGAACAGGCCGAACACTGAAGCTTTCTTT	CASMRNRPNTEAFF	.	TRBJ1-1	TRBV2	.
TGTGCCAGTAGTATAGCTGGCAGGAAAGGTGGGGAGCAGTACTTC	CASSIAGRKGGEQYF	.	TRBJ2-7	TRBV19	.
TGTGCCAGCAATCTCCTGGCCCTTGCAGGGGCCAACGTCCTGACTTTC	CASNLLALAGANVLTF	once	TRBJ2-6	TRBV11-2	.
TGTGCCAGCAGTTTGCCTAGCGGATACGAGCAGTACTTC	CASSLPSGYEQYF	.	TRBJ2-7	TRBV28	TRBD2
TGTGCCAGCAGCTTGGTGGGAAAGGGGCGCAAAAACATTCAGTACTTC	CASSLVGKGRKNIQYF	.	TRBJ2-4	TRBV5-4	.
TGCGCCAGCAGCTCAGATAACAATGAGCAGTTCTTC	CASSSDNNEQFF	.	TRBJ2-1	TRBV5-1	.